This TCR beta chain was captured by sequencing in a study of T cells in Graves' hyperthyroidism and ophthalmopathy (dated by TCRdb to between 2019 and 2020). In the study overall: Peripheral blood samples were taken at initial diagnosis, before any treatment was given. To identify distinguishing TCR V-J signatures, a discovery cohort of some 100 patients was used, comprising fewer than 45 with Graves' ophthalmopathy and about 59 with stable Graves' hyperthyroidism. An independent validation cohort of under 20 hyperthyroidism patients and more than 15 patients who later progressed to ophthalmopathy tested prospective prediction of ophthalmopathy. For training and testing, the 100 or so patients in the discovery cohort were randomly divided in a 7:3 ratio. Thyroid tissue and blood T-cell repertoires from roughly six Graves' hyperthyroidism patients were also compared in the study. After blood sampling, hyperthyroidism patients were treated with methimazole at a starting dose of 30 mg daily, and ophthalmopathy patients were treated with high-dose intravenous methylprednisolone. The paper describes TCR Vbeta CDR3 sequencing of roughly 130 peripheral blood samples, made up of 43 ophthalmopathy patients, 70 to 75 hyperthyroidism patients and 17 progressor patients.

Moderately to severely active disease, a Clinical Activity Score of at least 3, a NOSPECS grade of at least 4, and a duration under 3 months were present in ophthalmopathy patients. Exclusion was applied to patients with uncontrolled infections, other autoimmune diseases, pregnancy or lactation. Diagnoses relied on clinical symptoms, serum thyroxine and TRAb, thyroid ultrasound and orbital computed tomography. PBMCs were separated from approximately 10 ml of fresh peripheral blood using Ficoll-Paque density gradient centrifugation. Total RNA was extracted with Trizol reagent, and quality was checked on an Agilent 2100 Bioanalyzer. Overall study outcomes, separate from this receptor: Blood samples also contained most of the expanded thyroid clonotypes (frequency above 0.001), which suggests that blood repertoires may reflect thyroid immune responses. Sample size was not statistically predetermined, and investigators were not blinded to group allocation. A model built on a 13 V-J signature distinguished ophthalmopathy from stable hyperthyroidism, reaching about 88% sensitivity and under 84% specificity in cross-validation and 80%/75% in testing. During validation, the model predicted progression to ophthalmopathy a median of approximately 6.5 months ahead of onset, with almost 71% sensitivity and 72.22% specificity.

The TCR beta CDR3 regions were amplified from RNA transcripts. For the first round of RT-PCR on the TCR CDR3, the HTBI primer set was used together with the Qiagen OneStep RT-PCR kit. Libraries were constructed in a second round of multiplex PCR, after which size selection and purification were performed. Paired-end sequencing of the libraries was performed with 100 bp reads on an Illumina HiSeq2000. The paper's data handling went like this. SOAPnuke was used to process the raw data, throwing out any read that contained adapters or uncalled bases, had a mean Phred below 15, or lacked an exact constant-primer or identifier match. High-quality paired reads were merged using COPE v1.2.5, and each unique nucleotide sequence was defined as a clonotype. MiTCR v1.1 was used to align the clonotypes against IMGT TRBV, TRBD and TRBJ reference segments. Only V-J combinations with frequency above 0.0001, covering 99% to 99.2% of repertoires, were analysed. The TCS score was defined as F50 (clonal expansion) divided by E x V (chaos), with BLOSUM62-based TCRdist calculated between CDR3 peptides within each V-J. Welch's t-statistics and random forest reduced several hundred V-J features to under 15, which were used in a naive Bayes classifier (R e1071). The raw public data were reprocessed by TCRdb itself: fastp quality trimming at Q25, MiXCR clonotype calling, in-frame beta chains only. One record per CDR3 amino acid sequence lists the most common genes and DNA. These V and J calls derive from TCRdb rather than the authors' analysis. The sample has about 350,000 distinct CDR3 sequences on record, roughly an eighth of them singletons. The ten largest account for 30% to 40% of the sample.

This clonotype was recorded at least ten times. The antigen it recognizes is unknown. No clone much larger than this one lies a single base away; base qualities are absent. Reading from cysteine to phenylalanine, the CDR3 counts 17 amino acids. Just the 51-base CDR3 DNA is kept, in frame starting at base 1. V loses 4 bases, J loses 3 bases, and the germline ends lie 22 bases apart. The specimen was blood. The TCR sequence derives from a woman aged 40 to 49 with Graves' ophthalmopathy. The V and J segments used are TRBV12-3 or TRBV12-4 and TRBJ2-7; a tentative D call is TRBD2 (7 bases match). The CDR3 region: CASSSPSGGGYIYEQYF. Read as DNA, the sequence is TGTGCCAGCAGTTCGCCTAGCGGAGGGGGGTATATCTACGAGCAGTACTTC.